A single sample is the source of the 18 T cell receptor beta chains below, sequenced in a study of T cells in Graves' hyperthyroidism and ophthalmopathy. Amplification of TCR beta CDR3 regions was performed using RNA transcripts as template. The HTBI primer set was used in a first-round RT-PCR of the TCR CDR3. Via MiXCR, TCRdb re-called the multiplex PCR reads, giving one row per CDR3 protein. The sample contains hundreds of thousands of distinct CDR3 sequences, 20% of which appear only once. Sequencing input: blood. All receptors come from a man aged 35 to 55 with Graves' ophthalmopathy.

The rearrangement uses TRBV7-9 and TRBJ2-2; 9 bases map to TRBD1. Germline values: CDR1 SEHNR, CDR2 FQNEAQ (reference sequence). The length of the CDR3 is 18 residues. V lost 5 bases to trimming and J lost 6 bases; unmatched junction nucleotides: 16. CDR3 region: CASSPEQGAAVIAGELFF. In DNA, the CDR3 is TGTGCCAGCAGCCCGGAACAGGGGGCGGCTGTAATTGCCGGGGAGCTGTTTTTT.

The J gene is TRBJ2-1, the V gene TRBV4-1; possible D gene TRBD2, 5 bases. V lost 2 bases to trimming and J lost 8 bases, with 16 bases between them. Germline values: CDR1 MGHRA, CDR2 YSYEKL. CDR3 size: 15 residues. CDR3 nucleotide sequence: TGCGCCAGCAGCCAACCAGGCGGGCGTTCGGATGAGCAGTTCTTC. Amino acid sequence: CASSQPGGRSDEQFF.

The chain carries TRBV29-1 and TRBJ2-5, with D possibly TRBD2 on 7 matching bases. V was cut by 7 bases and J by 1 base, with 19 bases left in between. The CDR3 totals 15 residues. Germline V gene lookup returns CDR1 SQVTM and CDR2 ANQGSEA. The CDR3 is CSAPRGGGSQETQYF. The CDR3 region has the DNA TGCAGCGCACCAAGGGGGGGGGGGAGCCAAGAGACCCAGTACTTC.

This clonotype was seen at least ten times. V usage is TRBV12-3 or TRBV12-4 and J usage is TRBJ2-3; D not certain. This CDR3 is 15 amino acids long. V was clipped by 5 bases and J by 2 bases, with 14 bases between them. This CDR3 reads CASSLLGGHTDTQYF. In nucleotides, the CDR3 is TGTGCCAGCAGTCTTCTAGGCGGCCACACAGATACGCAGTATTTT.

The rearrangement links TRBV27 to TRBJ2-7; unclear D gene. This CDR3 has 11 residues. Germline V gives CDR1 MNHEY, CDR2 SMNVEV (reference sequence). The V end was cut by 7 bases, the J end by 5 bases, with 9 bases between. The CDR3 protein is CASIGRNEQYF. The CDR3 DNA reads as TGTGCCAGCATAGGTAGAAACGAGCAGTACTTC.

This chain uses TRBV5-1 with TRBJ2-4; TRBD1 agrees at 7 bases. This CDR3 region has 16 residues. Looked up from germline, CDR1 is SGHRS and CDR2 is YFSETQ. The V gene end was trimmed by 4 bases and the J gene end by 6 bases; junction bases not matched to a gene: 13. In DNA, the CDR3 is TGCGCCAGCAGCGGCCAAGGACCGGGACAGAGAAACATTCAGTACTTC. This sequence encodes CASSGQGPGQRNIQYF.

V is TRBV11-2 and J is TRBJ2-5; 14 bases are a match to TRBD2. Trimming cost V 8 bases and J 5 bases; bases outside gene matches: 22. CDR1 SGHAT and CDR2 FQNNGV come from the germline V gene. The CDR3 has 20 amino acids. CDR3: CASGYPPTGTSGGTSETQYF. CDR3 nucleotide sequence: TGTGCCAGCGGATACCCCCCTACCGGGACTAGCGGGGGCACCAGCGAGACCCAGTACTTC.

The V gene is TRBV28, the J gene TRBJ2-4; possible D gene TRBD1, 6 bases. Germline V gene lookup returns CDR1 MDHEN and CDR2 SYDVKM. The CDR3 sequence is 15 residues long. V was cut by 2 bases and J by 2 bases, with 10 bases left in between. The CDR3, as DNA: TGTGCCAGCAGTTTAGGCAGGGGTACCAAAAACATTCAGTACTTC. Residues: CASSLGRGTKNIQYF.

The table lists this clonotype with many counts. The chain links TRBV6-1 to TRBJ2-7; 10 nucleotides match TRBD1. The CDR3 is 15 amino acids. The germline gives CDR1 MNHNS, CDR2 SASEGT. V shed 5 bases and J 6 bases; nucleotides not matched to a gene: 10. The CDR3 loop reads CASSFGQGVHGEQYF. The CDR3 nucleotides are TGTGCCAGCAGTTTCGGACAGGGGGTCCACGGCGAGCAGTACTTC.

The chain combines TRBV7-2 with TRBJ2-6; 7 positions match TRBD2. V shed 5 bases and J 1 base; nucleotides not matched to a gene: 20. Germline V gene lookup returns CDR1 SGHTA and CDR2 FQGNSA. There are 21 residues in the CDR3. The CDR3: CASSPGVRGTIPFSGANVLTF. CDR3 sequence (DNA): TGTGCCAGCAGCCCGGGGGTGCGCGGGACTATTCCATTTTCTGGGGCCAACGTCCTGACTTTC.

Turning to this clonotype: A much larger clone lies a single base off, so this may be a read error. This sequence joins TRBV2 and TRBJ2-7; D remains unclear. The CDR3 consists of 12 residues. Trimming cost V 4 bases and J 2 bases, with 6 bases left between them. The germline CDR1 and CDR2 sequences are SNHLY and FYNNEI. Here the CDR3 DNA reads TGTGCCAGCAGTGGGGCGCCCTACGAGCAGTACTTC. The encoded protein is CASSGAPYEQYF.

In its sample, this clonotype was seen a few times. The V gene is TRBV7-9, the J gene TRBJ1-2; D is possibly TRBD1 (6 bases). V lost 5 bases to trimming and J lost 2 bases, with 15 bases between them. The CDR3 contains 15 residues. Per germline, CDR1 SEHNR and CDR2 FQNEAQ (reference sequence). CDR3 coding DNA: TGTGCCAGCAGCATCGTTGGGAGGGGGAACTATGGCTACACCTTC. Residues: CASSIVGRGNYGYTF.

This clonotype was found many times. The chain is built from TRBV5-6 and TRBJ1-1; D gene unclear. Germline V gives CDR1 SGHDT, CDR2 YYEEEE. CDR3 length: 14 residues. V gave up 4 bases and J gave up 7 bases, with 17 bases separating them. The CDR3 nucleotides read TGTGCCAGCAGCGCACCCAGATTTAGGAGTGAAGCTTTCTTT. Amino acid sequence: CASSAPRFRSEAFF. Complete variable domain (other parts from reference TRBV5-6 and TRBJ1-1): DAGVTQSPTHLIKTRGQQVTLRCSPKSGHDTVSWYQQALGQGPQFIFQYYEEEERQRGNFPDRFSGHQFPNYSSELNVNALLLGDSALYLCASSAPRFRSEAFFGQGTRLTVV.

This rearrangement joins TRBV11-2 to TRBJ1-1; D remains unclear. The CDR3 is 13 amino acids. V was clipped by 5 bases and J by 7 bases, with 14 bases between them. Germline values: CDR1 SGHAT, CDR2 FQNNGV. The CDR3 is CASSPKRRNEAFF. Written as DNA, the CDR3 is TGTGCCAGCAGCCCCAAGAGGAGGAATGAAGCTTTCTTT.

This clonotype was seen only a few times. The V and J genes are TRBV20-1 and TRBJ1-4, with D perhaps TRBD1 (6 bases). Germline CDR1 DFQATT, CDR2 SNEGSKA (reference sequence). With 2 bases removed from V and 0 bases from J, the gap between germline ends came to 19 bases. The CDR3 runs 18 residues. The CDR3 nucleotides read TGCAGTGCTAGACGGGGTGACAGGACAACCCCAACTAATGAAAAACTGTTTTTT. Translation: CSARRGDRTTPTNEKLFF.

This clonotype came up a few times. J is TRBJ2-1 and V is TRBV13; 13 positions agree with TRBD2. After removal of 6 bases from V and 4 bases from J, the junction contained 3 bases not matched to a gene. The V gene's germline CDR1 is PRHDT and CDR2 FYEKMQ (reference sequence). The CDR3 consists of 15 residues. Here the CDR3 DNA reads TGTGCCAGCAGAATGGGACTAGCGGGGTACAATGAGCAGTTCTTC. This codes for CASRMGLAGYNEQFF.

The chain employs TRBV20-1 and TRBJ2-7; tentatively, D is TRBD1 (6 bases). Germline assignment: CDR1 DFQATT and CDR2 SNEGSKA (reference sequence). The CDR3 totals 14 residues. The V and J ends lost 2 bases and 4 bases respectively, with 15 bases between them. In DNA form, the CDR3 reads TGCAGTGCTAGAACTCAGGGGAAAGAGTACGAGCAGTACTTC. Residues: CSARTQGKEYEQYF.

The chain recombines TRBV7-9 with TRBJ1-4, with D unclear. Germline V lookup: CDR1 SEHNR, CDR2 FQNEAQ (reference sequence). The CDR3 is 16 residues long. Trimming took off 1 base at V and 10 bases at J, with 19 bases between the two ends. The CDR3 is CASSLGTQSSLGKLFF. CDR3 DNA: TGTGCCAGCAGCTTAGGGACCCAGTCTAGCTTGGGAAAACTGTTTTTT. Looking up the rest from reference TRBV7-9 and TRBJ1-4 gives the full variable domain: DTGVSQNPRHKITKRGQNVTFRCDPISEHNRLYWYRQTLGQGPEFLTYFQNEAQLEKSRLLSDRFSAERPKGSFSTLEIQRTEQGDSAMYLCASSLGTQSSLGKLFFGSGTQLSVL.